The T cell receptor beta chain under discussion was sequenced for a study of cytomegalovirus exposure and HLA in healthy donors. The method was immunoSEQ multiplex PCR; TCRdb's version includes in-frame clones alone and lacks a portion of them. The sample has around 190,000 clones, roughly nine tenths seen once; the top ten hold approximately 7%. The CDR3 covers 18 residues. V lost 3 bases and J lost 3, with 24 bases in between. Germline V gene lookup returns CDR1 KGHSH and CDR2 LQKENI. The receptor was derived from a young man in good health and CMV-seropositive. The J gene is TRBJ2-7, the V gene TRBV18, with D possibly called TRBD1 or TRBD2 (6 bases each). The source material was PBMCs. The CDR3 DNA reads TGTGCCAGCTCACCCAATGGACCAAACCGGAGGGGGAACTACGAGCAGTACTTC. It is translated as CASSPNGPNRRGNYEQYF. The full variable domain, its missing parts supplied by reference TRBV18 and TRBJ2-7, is NAGVMQNPRHLVRRRGQEARLRCSPMKGHSHVYWYRQLPEEGLKFMVYLQKENIIDESGMPKERFSAEFPKEGPSILRIQQVVRGDSAAYFCASSPNGPNRRGNYEQYFGPGTRLTVT.